The 22 T cell receptor beta chains below were found in one sample sequenced in a study of cytomegalovirus exposure and HLA in healthy donors. The data were produced by immunoSEQ multiplex PCR, yet TCRdb's version contains in-frame clones alone and is incomplete. The data hold 300,000 to 450,000 clones, with roughly 85% observed a single time. The specimen was PBMCs. These receptors all stem from a woman aged 18 to 35 in good health and CMV-seronegative.

The chain is built from TRBV7-2 and TRBJ1-3; 7 positions match TRBD1. Germline CDR1 reads SGHTA; CDR2 reads FQGNSA. Losses at the gene ends were 5 bases for V and 0 bases for J; bases not matched to a gene: 7. This CDR3 comprises 16 residues. The CDR3 DNA is TGTGCCAGCAGCCCGACAGGGCACATCTCTGGAAACACCATATATTTT. This gives the protein CASSPTGHISGNTIYF.

This chain uses TRBV27 with TRBJ2-5; 7 bases align to TRBD1. The V gene's germline CDR1 is MNHEY and CDR2 SMNVEV (reference sequence). Trimming took 6 bases from V and 1 from J; bases not matched to a gene: 5. The CDR3 has 14 amino acids. CDR3 bases: TGTGCCAGCAGCCCGACAGGGATCCAAGAGACCCAGTACTTC. Protein product: CASSPTGIQETQYF.

This rearrangement joins TRBV7-9 to TRBJ2-7; 8 bases fit TRBD1. The CDR3 loop spans 15 amino acids. J was trimmed by 1 base and V by 5 bases; bases with no gene match: 7. Germline V CDR1 and CDR2: SEHNR, FQNEAQ (reference sequence). This CDR3 reads CASSPVGQGSYEQYF. As DNA, the CDR3 is TGTGCCAGCAGCCCGGTCGGACAGGGATCCTACGAGCAGTACTTC.

This chain joins TRBV9 and TRBJ2-7, with 7 positions matching TRBD2. The V segment lost 5 bases and the J segment 4 bases; nucleotides outside the gene matches: 12. CDR1 and CDR2 (germline): SGDLS, YYNGEE. The CDR3 has 15 amino acids. CDR3 protein: CASSGEETSKYEQYF. The CDR3 DNA is TGTGCCAGCAGTGGAGAGGAGACTAGCAAATACGAGCAGTACTTC.

The rearrangement links TRBV13 to TRBJ2-5, with TRBD1 matching over 9 bases. V trimming: 7 bases; J trimming: 4 bases; junction bases outside the gene matches: 13. This CDR3 has 16 residues. Germline V CDR1 and CDR2: PRHDT, FYEKMQ (reference sequence). The CDR3 loop is CASTTSHRGLAETQYF. CDR3 coding DNA: TGTGCCAGCACCACAAGTCACAGGGGGCTGGCAGAGACCCAGTACTTC.

The chain uses TRBV7-9 and TRBJ2-7, with TRBD2 matching over 10 bases. V lost 5 bases, J lost 0 bases, and 10 bases stayed unmatched. CDR1 and CDR2 from the germline V gene are SEHNR and FQNEAQ (reference sequence). This CDR3 spans 17 amino acids. The chain's CDR3 is CASSQGVLAGDSYEQYF. The CDR3 DNA reads TGTGCCAGCAGCCAAGGGGTCCTAGCGGGGGACTCCTACGAGCAGTACTTC.

The gene calls are TRBV14 and TRBJ2-1, with TRBD2 identical over 9 bases. The CDR3 contains 15 residues. Unmatched junction bases numbered 2, after V lost 2 bases and J lost 3 bases. From germline, CDR1 is SGHDN and CDR2 FVKESK. CDR3 residues: CASSQSGGSYNEQFF. The CDR3 DNA sequence: TGTGCCAGCAGCCAAAGCGGGGGGAGCTACAATGAGCAGTTCTTC.

The sample holds one count of this clone. V usage is TRBV11-2 and J usage is TRBJ2-7, with no clear D. Trimming removed 5 bases at V and 5 bases at J, with 13 bases between. Germline V gene data show CDR1 as SGHAT and CDR2 as FQNNGV. There are 13 residues in the CDR3. For the CDR3, the DNA is TGTGCCAGCAGCCTCAATCCCCGGGACGAGCAGTACTTC. Protein sequence: CASSLNPRDEQYF.

J is TRBJ1-4 and V is TRBV5-1, with a weak D call TRBD1 (5 bases). This CDR3 has 15 amino acids. Between the trimmed V and J ends, which lost 6 bases and 3 bases, there was a span of 15 bases. CDR1 and CDR2 from the germline V gene are SGHRS and YFSETQ. The CDR3, as DNA: TGCGCCAGCACCCCAGGGTCGGTGGCTAATGAAAAACTGTTTTTT. Residues: CASTPGSVANEKLFF.

In nucleotides, the CDR3 is TGTGCCAGCTCACCATATGACGGGAGGCCCTCCTACGAGCAGTACTTC. Its translation is CASSPYDGRPSYEQYF. The chain recombines TRBV18 with TRBJ2-7, with 7 bases lining up with TRBD2. Germline V lookup: CDR1 KGHSH, CDR2 LQKENI. This CDR3 has 16 amino acids. The junction had 7 bases not matched to a gene; V was cut back by 2 bases and J by 0 bases.

This clone was recorded a few times. This chain's CDR3 is CASSLMWAGDNEQFF. The CDR3 region has the DNA TGTGCCAGCAGTTTAATGTGGGCGGGCGACAATGAGCAGTTCTTC. The genes are TRBV27 and TRBJ2-1; TRBD2 might be the D (5 bases). In germline, CDR1 is MNHEY, CDR2 SMNVEV (reference sequence). With 2 bases removed from V and 5 bases from J, the gap between germline ends came to 13 bases. The length of the CDR3 is 15 residues.

The gene calls are TRBV19 and TRBJ1-4; D call uncertain. CDR1 LNHDA and CDR2 SQIVND come from the germline V gene (reference sequence). The CDR3 has 14 residues. Trimming pared 6 bases from V and 12 bases from J, leaving 20 bases between. The CDR3 DNA reads as TGTGCCAGTAGGCTTACTGCGTCCCCTTTTGAACTGTTTTTT. This sequence encodes CASRLTASPFELFF.

The CDR3 nucleotides are TGTGCCAGCAGCCCGCAGCTAGCGGGCCTCCGGGATACGCAGTATTTT. Translation gives CASSPQLAGLRDTQYF. The genes are TRBV5-6 and TRBJ2-3, with 8 bases lining up with TRBD2. The germline V gene encodes CDR1 SGHDT and CDR2 YYEEEE. Trimming took 4 bases from V and 6 from J; bases not matched to a gene: 13. The CDR3 runs to 16 residues.

The DNA for the CDR3 is TGTGCCAGCAGGGGGGGACAGGGAAACACCGGGGAGCTGTTTTTT. Amino acid sequence: CASRGGQGNTGELFF. The V and J genes are TRBV2 and TRBJ2-2; 9 bases match TRBD1. The CDR3 sequence is 15 residues long. The germline CDR1 and CDR2 sequences are SNHLY and FYNNEI. After removal of 6 bases from V and 2 bases from J, the junction contained 4 bases not matched to a gene.

The gene calls are TRBV25-1 and TRBJ1-4; D perhaps matches TRBD1 (5 bases). Germline V gene lookup returns CDR1 MGHDK and CDR2 SYGVNS. The V end was cut by 4 bases, the J end by 8 bases, with 14 bases between. The CDR3 consists of 14 residues. CDR3 sequence (DNA): TGTGCCAGCAGTGGGCAGGGTCCGCTGGAAAAACTGTTTTTT. Its translation: CASSGQGPLEKLFF.

This chain uses TRBV10-2 with TRBJ1-5, with 7 bases that match TRBD1. The V segment lost 9 bases and the J segment 5 bases; nucleotides outside the gene matches: 7. This CDR3 is 13 amino acids long. Germline V gene sequence: CDR1 WSHSY, CDR2 SAAADI. CDR3 DNA: TGCGCCAGATCAACAGGGGTGGATCAGCCCCAGCATTTT. It specifies CARSTGVDQPQHF.

The rearrangement links TRBV6-5 to TRBJ1-2; tentative D call: TRBD1 (6 bases). Germline assignment: CDR1 MNHEY and CDR2 SVGAGI. V lost 6 bases, J lost 2 bases, and 10 bases lay in between. The CDR3 contains 13 residues. The CDR3, as DNA: TGTGCCAGCAGCCCGCAGGGGAACTATGGCTACACCTTC. This encodes CASSPQGNYGYTF.

This clone was seen once. The junction does not match germline at one end; this may be a read error. The V and J genes are TRBV7-9 and TRBJ2-5; D remains unclear. Germline V gene data show CDR1 as SEHNR and CDR2 as FQNEAQ (reference sequence). CDR3 length: 18 amino acids. As DNA, the CDR3 is TGTGCCAGCAGTTTAGCCGGCGTACGCGACACGTACAAAGAGACCCAGTACTTC. This encodes CASSLAGVRDTYKETQYF.

The chain links TRBV9 to TRBJ2-3; tentatively, D is TRBD2 (5 bases). The CDR3 covers 16 residues. The germline CDR1 and CDR2 sequences are SGDLS and YYNGEE. V was pared by 1 base and J by 0 bases, with 12 bases between. DNA for the CDR3: TGTGCCAGCAGCGTAATGAGCGGAACTAGCACAGATACGCAGTATTTT. Amino acids: CASSVMSGTSTDTQYF.

As to this clone: This same CDR3 is encoded by further DNA sequences in the sample. J is TRBJ1-1 and V is TRBV28, with D possibly being TRBD1 (6 bases). In germline, CDR1 is MDHEN, CDR2 SYDVKM. V was clipped by 2 bases and J by 5 bases, with 6 bases between them. The CDR3 consists of 12 residues. CDR3 amino acids: CASSLRGTEAFF. As DNA, the CDR3 is TGTGCCAGCAGTTTAAGGGGGACTGAAGCTTTCTTT.

V usage is TRBV9 and J usage is TRBJ1-4; D gene ambiguous. V was cut by 3 bases and J by 3 bases, with 12 bases left in between. The CDR3 consists of 15 residues. Germline V gene lookup returns CDR1 SGDLS and CDR2 YYNGEE. The CDR3 region has the DNA TGTGCCAGCAGCGACCGGGGTTTGTCTAATGAAAAACTGTTTTTT. Amino acids: CASSDRGLSNEKLFF.

The chain has TRBV6-5 and TRBJ1-5, with D tentatively TRBD1 (6 bases). Trimming took off 5 bases at V and 0 bases at J, with 8 bases between the two ends. Per the germline V gene, CDR1 is MNHEY and CDR2 is SVGAGI. The CDR3 is made up of 14 amino acids. The CDR3 sequence: CASSGDNSNQPQHF. The CDR3 bases are TGTGCCAGCAGTGGGGACAATAGCAATCAGCCCCAGCATTTT.